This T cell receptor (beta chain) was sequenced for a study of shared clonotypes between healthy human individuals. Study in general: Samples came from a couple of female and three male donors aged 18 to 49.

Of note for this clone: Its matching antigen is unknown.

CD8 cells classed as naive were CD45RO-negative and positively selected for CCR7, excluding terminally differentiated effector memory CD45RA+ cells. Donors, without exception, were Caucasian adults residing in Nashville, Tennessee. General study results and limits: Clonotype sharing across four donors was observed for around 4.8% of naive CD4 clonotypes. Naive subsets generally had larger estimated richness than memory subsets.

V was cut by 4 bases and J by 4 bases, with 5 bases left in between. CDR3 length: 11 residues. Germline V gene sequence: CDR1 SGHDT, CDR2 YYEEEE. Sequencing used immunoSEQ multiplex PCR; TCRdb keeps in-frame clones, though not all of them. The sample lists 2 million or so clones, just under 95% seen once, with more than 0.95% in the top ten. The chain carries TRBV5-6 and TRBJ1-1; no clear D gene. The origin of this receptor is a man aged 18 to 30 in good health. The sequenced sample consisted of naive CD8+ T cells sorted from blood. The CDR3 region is CASSESTEAFF. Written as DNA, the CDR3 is TGTGCCAGCAGCGAGAGCACTGAAGCTTTCTTT.